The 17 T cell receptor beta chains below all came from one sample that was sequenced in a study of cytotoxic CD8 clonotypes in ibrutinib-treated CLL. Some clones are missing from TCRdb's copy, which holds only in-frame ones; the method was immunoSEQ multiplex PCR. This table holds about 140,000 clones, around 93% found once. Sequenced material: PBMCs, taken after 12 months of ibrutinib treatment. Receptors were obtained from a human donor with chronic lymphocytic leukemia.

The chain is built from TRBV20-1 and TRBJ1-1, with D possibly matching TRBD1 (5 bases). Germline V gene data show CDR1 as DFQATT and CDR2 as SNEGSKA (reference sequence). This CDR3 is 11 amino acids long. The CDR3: CRAGGPSEAFF. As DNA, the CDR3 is TGCAGGGCGGGGGGTCCGAGTGAAGCTTTCTTT.

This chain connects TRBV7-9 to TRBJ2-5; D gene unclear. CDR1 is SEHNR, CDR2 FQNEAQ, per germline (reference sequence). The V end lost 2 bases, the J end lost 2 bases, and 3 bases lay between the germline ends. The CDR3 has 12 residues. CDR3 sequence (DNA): TGTGCCAGCAGCTTACAGCAAGAGACCCAGTACTTC. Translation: CASSLQQETQYF.

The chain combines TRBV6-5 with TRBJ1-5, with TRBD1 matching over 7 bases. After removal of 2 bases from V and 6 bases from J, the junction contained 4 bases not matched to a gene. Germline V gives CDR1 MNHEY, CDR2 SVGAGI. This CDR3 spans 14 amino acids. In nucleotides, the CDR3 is TGTGCCAGCAGTTACATCCAGGGGGGTCAGCCCCAGCATTTT. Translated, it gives CASSYIQGGQPQHF.

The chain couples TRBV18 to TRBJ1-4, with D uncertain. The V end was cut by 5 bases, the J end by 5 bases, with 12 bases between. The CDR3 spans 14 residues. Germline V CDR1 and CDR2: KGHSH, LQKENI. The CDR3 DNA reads TGTGCCAGCTCAGTGACCTTCGTAAATGAAAAACTGTTTTTT. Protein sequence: CASSVTFVNEKLFF.

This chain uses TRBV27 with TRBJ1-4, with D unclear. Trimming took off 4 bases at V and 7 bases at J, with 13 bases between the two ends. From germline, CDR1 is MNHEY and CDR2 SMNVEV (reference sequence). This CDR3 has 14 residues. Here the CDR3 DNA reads TGTGCCAGCAGTTGGACTCGGGTCGGTGAAAAACTGTTTTTT. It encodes CASSWTRVGEKLFF.

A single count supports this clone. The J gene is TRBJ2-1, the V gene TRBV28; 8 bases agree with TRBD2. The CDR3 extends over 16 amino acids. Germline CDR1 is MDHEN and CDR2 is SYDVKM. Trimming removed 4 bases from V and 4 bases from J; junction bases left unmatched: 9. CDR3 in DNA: TGTGCCAGCAGTTGGGTGACTAGCGTATCTTACAATGAGCAGTTCTTC. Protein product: CASSWVTSVSYNEQFF.

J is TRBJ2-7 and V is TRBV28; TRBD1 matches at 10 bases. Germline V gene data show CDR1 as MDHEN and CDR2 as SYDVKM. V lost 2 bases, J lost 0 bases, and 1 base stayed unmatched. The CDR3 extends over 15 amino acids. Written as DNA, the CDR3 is TGTGCCAGCAGTTTAGGGACAGGGGTCTCCTACGAGCAGTACTTC. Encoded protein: CASSLGTGVSYEQYF.

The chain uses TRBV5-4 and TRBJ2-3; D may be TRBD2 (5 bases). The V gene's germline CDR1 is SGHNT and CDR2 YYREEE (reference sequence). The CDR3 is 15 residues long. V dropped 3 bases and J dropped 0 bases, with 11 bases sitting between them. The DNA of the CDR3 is TGTGCCAGCAGCTCAGGAGGTGGCAGCACAGATACGCAGTATTTT. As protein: CASSSGGGSTDTQYF.

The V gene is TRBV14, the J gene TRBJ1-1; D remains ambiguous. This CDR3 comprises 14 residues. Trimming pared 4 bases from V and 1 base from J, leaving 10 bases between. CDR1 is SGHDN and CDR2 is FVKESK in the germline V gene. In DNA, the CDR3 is TGTGCCAGCAGCCCAAAGCCCCCGAACACTGAAGCTTTCTTT. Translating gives CASSPKPPNTEAFF. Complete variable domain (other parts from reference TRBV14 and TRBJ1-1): EAGVTQFPSHSVIEKGQTVTLRCDPISGHDNLYWYRRVMGKEIKFLLHFVKESKQDESGMPNNRFLAERTGGTYSTLKVQPAELEDSGVYFCASSPKPPNTEAFFGQGTRLTVV.

CDR3 coding DNA: TGTGCCAGCAGCGCCTCCCAATGGGGGGAGCTGTTTTTT. This sequence encodes CASSASQWGELFF. The gene calls are TRBV9 and TRBJ2-2; D remains ambiguous. The germline gives CDR1 SGDLS, CDR2 YYNGEE. The CDR3 is made up of 13 amino acids. Trimming cost V 3 bases and J 8 bases, with 11 bases left between them.

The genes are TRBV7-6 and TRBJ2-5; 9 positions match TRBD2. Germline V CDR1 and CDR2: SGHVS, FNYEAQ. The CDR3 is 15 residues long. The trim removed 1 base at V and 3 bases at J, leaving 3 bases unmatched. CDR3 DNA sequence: TGTGCCAGCAGCTTAGGGGCTAGCGGGAAAGAGACCCAGTACTTC. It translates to CASSLGASGKETQYF.

The CDR3 sequence is CASSEGGTVGTDTQYF. CDR3 DNA: TGTGCCAGCAGTGAGGGAGGGACCGTCGGCACAGATACGCAGTATTTT. This chain joins TRBV27 and TRBJ2-3, with 7 bases identical to TRBD2. Trimming took 5 bases from V and 1 from J; bases not matched to a gene: 9. CDR3 size: 16 residues. Germline V gene sequence: CDR1 MNHEY, CDR2 SMNVEV (reference sequence).

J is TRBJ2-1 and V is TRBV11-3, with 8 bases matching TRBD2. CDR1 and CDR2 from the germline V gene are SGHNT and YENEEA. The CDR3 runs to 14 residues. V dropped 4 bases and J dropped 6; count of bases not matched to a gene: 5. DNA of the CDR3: TGTGCCAGCAGCTCGGTGAGCGGGAGCAATGAGCAGTTCTTC. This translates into CASSSVSGSNEQFF.

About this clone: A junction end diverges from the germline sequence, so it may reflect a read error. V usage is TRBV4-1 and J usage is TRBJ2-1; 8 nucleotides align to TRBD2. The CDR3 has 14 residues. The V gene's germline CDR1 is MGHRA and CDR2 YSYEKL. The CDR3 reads CASSQEVPAGVAIF. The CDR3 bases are TGCGCCAGCAGCCAAGAAGTACCAGCGGGAGTAGCAATCTTC.

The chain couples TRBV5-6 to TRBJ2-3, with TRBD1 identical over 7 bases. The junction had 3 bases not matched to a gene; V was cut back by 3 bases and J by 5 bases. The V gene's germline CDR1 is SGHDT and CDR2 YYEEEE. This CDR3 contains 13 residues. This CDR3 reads CASSSTGRDTQYF. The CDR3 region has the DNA TGTGCCAGCAGCTCGACAGGGAGAGATACGCAGTATTTT.

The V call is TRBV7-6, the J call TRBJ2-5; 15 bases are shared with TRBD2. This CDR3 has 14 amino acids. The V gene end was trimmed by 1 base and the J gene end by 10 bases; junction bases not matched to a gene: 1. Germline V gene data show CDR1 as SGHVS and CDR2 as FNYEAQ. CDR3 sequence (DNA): TGTGCCAGCAGCTTAGGGGGACTAGCGGGAGGCCAGTACTTC. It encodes CASSLGGLAGGQYF.

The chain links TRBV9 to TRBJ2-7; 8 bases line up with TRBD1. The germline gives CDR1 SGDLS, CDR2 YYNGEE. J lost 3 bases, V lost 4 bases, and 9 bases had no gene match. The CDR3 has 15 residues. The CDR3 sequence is CASSPSGGAFYEQYF. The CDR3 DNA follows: TGTGCCAGCAGCCCGTCAGGGGGCGCGTTCTACGAGCAGTACTTC.